The sequence of this TCR beta chain was determined in a study of T cells after yellow fever vaccination. Study details: The authors prepared low-cell-number fractions using SMART-Seq v4 Ultra Low Input. Points from the study as a whole: Weaker overall, the secondary response nonetheless peaked faster (day 5 versus 15). Booster sampling recovered most clones from primary vaccination (nearly 98% CD4, approximately 88% CD8). Abundant clonotypes from the bulk population could get into FACS-sorted repertoires as contaminants.

This clonotype was detected only a few times. Its antigen is not known. TCRdb called the 5' RACE reads again in MiXCR, with one record for every CDR3 protein. Among roughly 120,000 distinct CDR3 sequences listed, 7.2% were seen once. This specimen consisted of CD4+ T cells sorted from PBMCs, obtained approximately 40 days after the first yellow fever vaccination. The receptor was derived from a man between 18 and 35 years old who received the YFV17D yellow fever vaccine.

CDR3 coding DNA: TGTGCCAGCACGCACCGGGGAGGAGAGACCCAGTACTTC. It yields the protein CASTHRGGETQYF. The genes are TRBV6-2 or TRBV6-3 and TRBJ2-5; the D gene is possibly TRBD2 (6 bases). The CDR3 sequence is 13 residues long. Germline CDR1 MNHEY, CDR2 SVGEGT. V dropped 7 bases and J dropped 4 bases, with 13 bases sitting between them.